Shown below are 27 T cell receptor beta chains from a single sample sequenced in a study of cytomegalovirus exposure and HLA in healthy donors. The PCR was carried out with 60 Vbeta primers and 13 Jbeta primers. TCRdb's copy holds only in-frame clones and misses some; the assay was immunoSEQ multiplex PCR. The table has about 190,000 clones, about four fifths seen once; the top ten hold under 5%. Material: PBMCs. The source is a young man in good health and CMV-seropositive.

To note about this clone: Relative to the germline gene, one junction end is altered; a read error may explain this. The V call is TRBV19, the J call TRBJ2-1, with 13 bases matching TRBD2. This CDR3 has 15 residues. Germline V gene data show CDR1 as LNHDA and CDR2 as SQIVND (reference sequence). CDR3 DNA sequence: TGTGCCCGTAGTATTGGAGGGACTAGCGGGACAAATAAGTTCTTC. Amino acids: CARSIGGTSGTNKFF.

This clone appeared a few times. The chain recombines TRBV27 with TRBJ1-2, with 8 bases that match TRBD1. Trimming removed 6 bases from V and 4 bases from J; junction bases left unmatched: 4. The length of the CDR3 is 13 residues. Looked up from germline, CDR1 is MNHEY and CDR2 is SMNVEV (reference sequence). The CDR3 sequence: CASSVGQVYGYTF. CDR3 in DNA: TGTGCCAGCAGCGTGGGACAGGTCTATGGCTACACCTTC.

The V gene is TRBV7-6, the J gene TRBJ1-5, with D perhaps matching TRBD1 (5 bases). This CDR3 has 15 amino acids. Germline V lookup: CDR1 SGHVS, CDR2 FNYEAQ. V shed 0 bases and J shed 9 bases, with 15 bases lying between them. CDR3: CASSLARDGGSPQHF. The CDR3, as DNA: TGTGCCAGCAGCTTAGCGCGGGACGGCGGCTCGCCCCAGCATTTT.

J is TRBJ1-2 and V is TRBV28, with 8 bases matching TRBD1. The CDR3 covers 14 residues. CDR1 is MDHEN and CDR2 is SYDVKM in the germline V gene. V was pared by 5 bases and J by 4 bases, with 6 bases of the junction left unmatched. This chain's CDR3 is CASSEDRASYGYTF. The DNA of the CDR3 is TGTGCCAGCAGTGAGGACAGGGCGAGCTATGGCTACACCTTC.

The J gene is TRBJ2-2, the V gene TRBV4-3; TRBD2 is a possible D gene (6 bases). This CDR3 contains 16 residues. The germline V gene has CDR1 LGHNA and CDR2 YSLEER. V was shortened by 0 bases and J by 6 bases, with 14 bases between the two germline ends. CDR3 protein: CASSQDRGGEAGELFF. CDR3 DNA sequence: TGCGCCAGCAGCCAAGATAGGGGAGGAGAGGCCGGGGAGCTGTTTTTT.

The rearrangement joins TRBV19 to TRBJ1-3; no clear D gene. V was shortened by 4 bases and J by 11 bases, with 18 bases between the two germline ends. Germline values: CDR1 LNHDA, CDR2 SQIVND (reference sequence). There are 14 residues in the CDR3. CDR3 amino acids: CASSSPRLRTPIYF. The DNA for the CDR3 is TGTGCCAGTAGTAGTCCCAGGCTGCGGACTCCCATATATTTT.

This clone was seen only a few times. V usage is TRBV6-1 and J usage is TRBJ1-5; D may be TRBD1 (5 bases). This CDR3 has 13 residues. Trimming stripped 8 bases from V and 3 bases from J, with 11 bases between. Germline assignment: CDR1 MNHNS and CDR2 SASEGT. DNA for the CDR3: TGTGCCAGCGACCCCAGGGCCAATCAGCCCCAGCATTTT. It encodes CASDPRANQPQHF.

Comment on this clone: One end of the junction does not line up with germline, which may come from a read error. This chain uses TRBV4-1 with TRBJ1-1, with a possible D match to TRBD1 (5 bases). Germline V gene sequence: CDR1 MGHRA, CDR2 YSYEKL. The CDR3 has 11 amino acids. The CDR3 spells CASKTGTEAFF. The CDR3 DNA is TGCGCCAGCAAGACTGGGACTGAGGCTTTCTTT.

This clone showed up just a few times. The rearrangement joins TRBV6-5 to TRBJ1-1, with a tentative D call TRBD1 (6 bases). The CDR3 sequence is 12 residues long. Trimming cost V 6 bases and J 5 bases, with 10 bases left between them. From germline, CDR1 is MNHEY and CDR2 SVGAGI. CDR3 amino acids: CASSWTETEAFF. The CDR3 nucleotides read TGTGCCAGCAGCTGGACAGAAACTGAAGCTTTCTTT.

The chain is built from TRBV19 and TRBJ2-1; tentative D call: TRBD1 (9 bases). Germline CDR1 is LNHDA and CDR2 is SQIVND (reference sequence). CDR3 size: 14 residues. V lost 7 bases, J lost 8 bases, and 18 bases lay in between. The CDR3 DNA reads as TGTGCCAGTAAGCGGGGGACAGGGAACGATGAGCAGTTCTTC. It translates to CASKRGTGNDEQFF. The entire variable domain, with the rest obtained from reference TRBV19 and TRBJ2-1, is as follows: DGGITQSPKYLFRKEGQNVTLSCEQNLNHDAMYWYRQDPGQGLRLIYYSQIVNDFQKGDIAEGYSVSREKKESFPLTVTSAQKNPTAFYLCASKRGTGNDEQFFGPGTRLTVL.

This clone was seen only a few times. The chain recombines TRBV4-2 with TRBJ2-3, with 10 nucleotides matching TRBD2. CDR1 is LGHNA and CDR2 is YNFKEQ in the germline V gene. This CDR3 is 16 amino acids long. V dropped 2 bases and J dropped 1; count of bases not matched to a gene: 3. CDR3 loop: CASSQPGTSGTDTQYF. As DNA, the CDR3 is TGTGCCAGCAGCCAACCCGGGACTAGCGGCACAGATACGCAGTATTTT.

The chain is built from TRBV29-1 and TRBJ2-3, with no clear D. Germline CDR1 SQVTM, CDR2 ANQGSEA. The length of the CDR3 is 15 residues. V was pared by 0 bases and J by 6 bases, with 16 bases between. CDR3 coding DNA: TGCAGCGTTGAAGAGCCGGTGGGCCTTATGGATACGCAGTATTTT. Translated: CSVEEPVGLMDTQYF.

CDR3 protein: CASSLEPGGQFEQFF. The DNA of the CDR3 is TGTGCCAGCAGCTTGGAACCGGGAGGGCAGTTTGAGCAGTTCTTC. This chain uses TRBV5-4 with TRBJ2-1; 8 nucleotides match TRBD2. J gave up 9 bases and V 0 bases, and 8 bases lay outside the gene matches. This CDR3 has 15 residues. Germline-derived CDR1 and CDR2 are SGHNT and YYREEE (reference sequence).

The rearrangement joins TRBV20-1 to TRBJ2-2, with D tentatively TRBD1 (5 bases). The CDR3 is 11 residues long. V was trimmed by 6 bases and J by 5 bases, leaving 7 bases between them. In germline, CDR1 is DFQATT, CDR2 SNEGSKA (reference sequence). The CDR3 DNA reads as TGCAGTGCCAGACAGACCGGGGAGCTGTTTTTT. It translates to CSARQTGELFF.

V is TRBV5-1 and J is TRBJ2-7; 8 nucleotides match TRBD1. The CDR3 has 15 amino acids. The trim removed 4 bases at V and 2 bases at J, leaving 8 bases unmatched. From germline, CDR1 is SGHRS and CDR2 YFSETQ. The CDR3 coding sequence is TGCGCCAGCAGCCTTCGACAGGGGCCTACCTACGAGCAGTACTTC. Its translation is CASSLRQGPTYEQYF.

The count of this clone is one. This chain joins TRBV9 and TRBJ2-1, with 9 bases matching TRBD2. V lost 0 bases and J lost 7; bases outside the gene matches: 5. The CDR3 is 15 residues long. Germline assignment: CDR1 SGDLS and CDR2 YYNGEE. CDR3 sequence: CASSVEIAGVNEQFF. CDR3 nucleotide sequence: TGTGCCAGCAGCGTAGAAATAGCGGGAGTAAATGAGCAGTTCTTC.

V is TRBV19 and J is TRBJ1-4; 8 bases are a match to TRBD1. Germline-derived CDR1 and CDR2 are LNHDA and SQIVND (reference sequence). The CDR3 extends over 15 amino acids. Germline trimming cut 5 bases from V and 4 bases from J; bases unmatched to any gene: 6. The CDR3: CASSRRGRGNEKLFF. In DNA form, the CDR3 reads TGTGCCAGTAGTCGCAGGGGGCGCGGTAATGAAAAACTGTTTTTT.

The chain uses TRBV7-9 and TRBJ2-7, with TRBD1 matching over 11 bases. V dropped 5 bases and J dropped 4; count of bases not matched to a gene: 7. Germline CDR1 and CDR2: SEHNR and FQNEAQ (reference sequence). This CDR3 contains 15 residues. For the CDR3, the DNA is TGTGCCAGCAGCGGGGACAGGGGGAGAGGATACGAGCAGTACTTC. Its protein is CASSGDRGRGYEQYF.

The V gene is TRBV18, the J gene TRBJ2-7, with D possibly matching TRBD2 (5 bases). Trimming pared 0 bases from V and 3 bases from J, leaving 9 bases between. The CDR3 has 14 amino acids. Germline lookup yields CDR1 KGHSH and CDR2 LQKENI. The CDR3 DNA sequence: TGTGCCAGCTCACCACCTGGAGGCTACTACGAGCAGTACTTC. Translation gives CASSPPGGYYEQYF.

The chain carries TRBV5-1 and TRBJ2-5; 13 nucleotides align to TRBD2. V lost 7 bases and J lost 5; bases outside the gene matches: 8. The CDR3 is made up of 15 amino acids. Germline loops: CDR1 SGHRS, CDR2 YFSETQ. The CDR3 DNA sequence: TGCGCCAGCTCGCCGACTAGCGGGGGGTCGGAGACCCAGTACTTC. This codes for CASSPTSGGSETQYF.

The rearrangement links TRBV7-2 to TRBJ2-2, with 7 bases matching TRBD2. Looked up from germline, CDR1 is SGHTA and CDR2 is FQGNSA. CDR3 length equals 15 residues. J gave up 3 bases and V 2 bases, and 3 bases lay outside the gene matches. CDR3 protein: CASSLMGGYTGELFF. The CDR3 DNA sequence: TGTGCCAGCAGCTTAATGGGGGGGTACACCGGGGAGCTGTTTTTT.

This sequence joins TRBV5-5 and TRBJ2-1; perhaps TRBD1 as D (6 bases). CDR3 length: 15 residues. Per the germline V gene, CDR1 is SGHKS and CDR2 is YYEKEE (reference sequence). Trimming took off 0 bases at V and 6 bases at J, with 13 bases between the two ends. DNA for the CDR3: TGTGCCAGCAGCTTGGGACAGGACCCAGGCAATGAGCAGTTCTTC. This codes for CASSLGQDPGNEQFF.

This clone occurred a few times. The CDR3, as DNA: TGTGCCAGCAGATTTACGGGACAGACAAATGAAAAACTGTTTTTT. Protein: CASRFTGQTNEKLFF. The chain employs TRBV7-2 and TRBJ1-4; 7 bases align to TRBD1. CDR3 length: 15 residues. V trimming: 6 bases; J trimming: 5 bases; junction bases outside the gene matches: 9. In germline, CDR1 is SGHTA, CDR2 FQGNSA.

The CDR3 loop is CASSLGTGREQYF. CDR3 DNA: TGTGCCAGCAGCTTGGGGACAGGGCGGGAGCAGTACTTC. V gene TRBV7-2 combines with J gene TRBJ2-7; 9 nucleotides line up with TRBD1. This CDR3 comprises 13 residues. Germline CDR1 is SGHTA and CDR2 is FQGNSA. V lost 3 bases, J lost 7 bases, and 4 bases stayed unmatched.

CDR3 in DNA: TGCGCCAGCAGCCCCAAGACAGGGGGGTTTGTTGAAGCTTTCTTT. Its translation: CASSPKTGGFVEAFF. This rearrangement joins TRBV5-1 to TRBJ1-1; 9 nucleotides line up with TRBD1. This CDR3 contains 15 residues. Per the germline V gene, CDR1 is SGHRS and CDR2 is YFSETQ. V trimming: 4 bases; J trimming: 7 bases; junction bases outside the gene matches: 11. The whole variable domain, filled in from reference TRBV5-1 and TRBJ1-1, reads KAGVTQTPRYLIKTRGQQVTLSCSPISGHRSVSWYQQTPGQGLQFLFEYFSETQRNKGNFPGRFSGRQFSNSRSEMNVSTLELGDSALYLCASSPKTGGFVEAFFGQGTRLTVV.

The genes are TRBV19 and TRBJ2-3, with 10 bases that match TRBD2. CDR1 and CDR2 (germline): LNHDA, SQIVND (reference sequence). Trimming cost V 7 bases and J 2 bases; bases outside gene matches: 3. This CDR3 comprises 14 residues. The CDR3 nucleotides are TGTGCCAGTAAAAGCGGGGGGGTCACAGATACGCAGTATTTT. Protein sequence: CASKSGGVTDTQYF.

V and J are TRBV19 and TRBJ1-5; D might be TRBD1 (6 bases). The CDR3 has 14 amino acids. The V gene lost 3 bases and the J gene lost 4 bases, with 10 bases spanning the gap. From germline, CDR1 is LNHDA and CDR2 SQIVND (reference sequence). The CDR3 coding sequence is TGTGCCAGTAGTATGGGACAACCAAATCAGCCCCAGCATTTT. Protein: CASSMGQPNQPQHF.